This T cell receptor beta chain was recorded in a study of response to subunit inactivated influenza vaccine. Whole-study findings and limits: It was suggested by the authors that few new T cells are recruited by each seasonal influenza vaccination.

There are 12 residues in the CDR3. From germline, CDR1 is SEHNR and CDR2 FQNEAQ (reference sequence). V was cut by 6 bases and J by 10 bases, with 13 bases left in between. The table lists this clonotype with a few counts. Its matching antigen is unknown. Each CDR3 protein is one row after TCRdb ran MiXCR on the RT-PCR reads. The sample yields under 850,000 distinct CDR3 sequences, around a sixth seen once. This receptor was obtained from a man in his fifties who received an inactivated influenza vaccine. Here the sequenced sample was PBMCs from blood, taken more than 4 days after vaccination. This chain joins TRBV7-9 and TRBJ1-5; D perhaps matches TRBD1 (5 bases). The CDR3 nucleotides read TGTGCCAGCAGTTCAACAGGAGACCCCCAGCATTTT. It yields the protein CASSSTGDPQHF.